This TCR beta chain came from a study of control samples from healthy donors and cancer patients. Sequenced by immunoSEQ multiplex PCR; TCRdb stores in-frame clones only, minus some. Here the sample spans 35,000 to 45,000 clones, approximately 82% being singletons. V shed 3 bases and J shed 1 base, with 11 bases lying between them. The CDR3 runs 15 residues. Per germline, CDR1 MDHEN and CDR2 SYDVKM. The sequencing sample was made of blood. This sequence was found in a man in his fifties or sixties in good health. This chain links TRBV28 with TRBJ2-3; D is perhaps TRBD1 (6 bases). CDR3 in amino acids: CASSFRTERTDTQYF. The DNA for the CDR3 is TGTGCCAGCAGTTTCCGGACAGAACGCACAGATACGCAGTATTTT.